Each of the 10 T cell receptor beta chains below was sequenced from the same sample in a study of blood T cell repertoires in COVID-19 (TCRdb year 2020). Libraries came from the immunoSEQ multiplex PCR assay. What TCRdb holds here is the immuneACCESS table cut down to in-frame rearrangements. Part of the clones is not present; checked against another copy, under half of the missing clones reflect an unresolved V gene, and the others are unexplained. The table for this sample lists over 90,000 clones; about 85% of them were counted only once. The ten largest clones take up more than 5% of the sample. The sequenced sample was peripheral blood. These receptors came from a woman between 50 and 59 years old with COVID-19, enrolled during active disease.

Note on this clone: Other DNA sequences of this sample code for an identical CDR3. This chain links TRBV12-3 or TRBV12-4 with TRBJ1-1; D remains unclear. V lost 0 bases to trimming and J lost 3 bases, with 5 bases between them. The CDR3 length is 13 residues. The CDR3 spells CASSLAGDTEAFF. The CDR3 DNA reads as TGTGCCAGCAGTTTAGCTGGAGACACTGAAGCTTTCTTT.

The J gene is TRBJ1-2, the V gene TRBV30; the match to TRBD1 covers 7 bases. This CDR3 is 12 amino acids long. The germline gives CDR1 GTSNPN, CDR2 SVGIG (reference sequence). J gave up 8 bases and V 2 bases, and 5 bases lay outside the gene matches. The CDR3 reads CAWSRQGEGYTF. Written as DNA, the CDR3 is TGTGCCTGGAGTCGGCAGGGGGAAGGCTACACCTTC.

The chain combines TRBV11-2 with TRBJ1-5; D may be TRBD1 (5 bases). The V end lost 1 base, the J end lost 5 bases, and 15 bases lay between the germline ends. The germline CDR1 and CDR2 sequences are SGHAT and FQNNGV. This CDR3 region has 16 residues. CDR3 coding DNA: TGTGCCAGCAGCTTAGGAGGTGGGGCGACTGATCAGCCCCAGCATTTT. This translates into CASSLGGGATDQPQHF.

The V call is TRBV7-2, the J call TRBJ1-5; possible D gene TRBD1, 5 bases. Trimming removed 0 bases at V and 7 bases at J, with 13 bases between. Germline V gene data show CDR1 as SGHTA and CDR2 as FQGNSA. The CDR3 totals 15 residues. CDR3 nucleotides: TGTGCCAGCAGCTTAGCGCTTACAGGCAGGCAGCCCCAGCATTTT. Translated: CASSLALTGRQPQHF.

This chain links TRBV7-9 with TRBJ2-7; 7 positions agree with TRBD1. The germline V gene has CDR1 SEHNR and CDR2 FQNEAQ (reference sequence). V lost 4 bases, J lost 0 bases, and 12 bases stayed unmatched. This CDR3 has 17 residues. In DNA form, the CDR3 reads TGTGCCAGCAGCTCGACCCGGGGACAGTCTGCCTCCTACGAGCAGTACTTC. Protein: CASSSTRGQSASYEQYF.

This chain joins TRBV5-6 and TRBJ2-7; a weak D match, TRBD2 (5 bases). The CDR3 has 14 amino acids. The V and J ends lost 0 bases and 5 bases respectively, with 12 bases between them. Germline CDR1 is SGHDT and CDR2 is YYEEEE. CDR3 coding DNA: TGTGCCAGCAGCTTGGGAGAGCGGCGCCACGAGCAGTACTTC. Protein product: CASSLGERRHEQYF.

V gene TRBV6-1 combines with J gene TRBJ2-5; the D gene is possibly TRBD2 (6 bases). The CDR3 contains 14 residues. Between the trimmed V and J ends, which lost 3 bases and 5 bases, there was a span of 13 bases. Germline V gene sequence: CDR1 MNHNS, CDR2 SASEGT. DNA of the CDR3: TGTGCCAGCAGTGAGGGCGGGGAGTGGGAGACCCAGTACTTC. It codes for CASSEGGEWETQYF.

The table lists this clone with a few counts. The chain joins TRBV4-1 to TRBJ1-5, with 7 positions matching TRBD1. Trimming at V came to 4 bases and at J to 6 bases, leaving 6 bases not matched to a gene. Germline assignment: CDR1 MGHRA and CDR2 YSYEKL. This CDR3 region has 14 residues. The CDR3 nucleotides read TGCGCCAGCAGCCTTCACAGGGACAGTCAGCCCCAGCATTTT. Translating it yields CASSLHRDSQPQHF.

This chain joins TRBV7-2 and TRBJ2-7, with 13 bases aligning to TRBD2. The ends lost 4 bases at V and 2 bases at J; junction bases unmatched: 2. This CDR3 has 15 residues. CDR1 and CDR2 from the germline V gene are SGHTA and FQGNSA. CDR3 DNA sequence: TGTGCCAGCAGCTATACTAGCGGGGGGGCCTACGAGCAGTACTTC. Protein sequence: CASSYTSGGAYEQYF.

The V call is TRBV24-1, the J call TRBJ2-2; the D is unclear. Germline V gives CDR1 KGHDR, CDR2 SFDVKD. The CDR3 covers 14 residues. Trimming stripped 3 bases from V and 3 bases from J, with 7 bases between. CDR3 loop: CATSDDSYTGELFF. For the CDR3, the DNA is TGTGCCACCAGTGATGACTCTTACACCGGGGAGCTGTTTTTT.